The TCR beta chain described here comes from a study of cytomegalovirus exposure and HLA in healthy donors. On the study more broadly: Early released data had tens of millions of unique TCRs, all coming from HLA-typed donors. Whole-study results and caveats: It was shown in a later analysis that HLA-associated TCR beta chains were more clonally expanded than other, equally common chains.

This CDR3 spans 14 amino acids. Trimming shortened V by 4 bases and J by 5 bases, and 14 bases separated the two germline ends. CDR1 and CDR2 from the germline V gene are SNHLY and FYNNEI. Note on this clone: Antigen unknown.

The study ran its PCR with 60 Vbeta and 13 Jbeta primers. Libraries were prepared by immunoSEQ multiplex PCR; TCRdb keeps only in-frame clonotypes and omits some of them. This sample carries just under 95,000 clones, 77% of them seen once, and the ten largest clones take 7.3%. The origin of this receptor is a man between 50 and 59 years old in good health and CMV-seropositive. The chain recombines TRBV2 with TRBJ1-1; D is perhaps TRBD1 (5 bases). Sequenced input: PBMCs. The CDR3, as DNA: TGTGCCAGCAGTGTTTCAGGGATGGAGACTGAAGCTTTCTTT. This codes for CASSVSGMETEAFF. The variable domain in full, completed from reference TRBV2 and TRBJ1-1, reads EPEVTQTPSHQVTQMGQEVILRCVPISNHLYFYWYRQILGQKVEFLVSFYNNEISEKSEIFDDQFSVERPDGSNFTLKIRSTKLEDSAMYFCASSVSGMETEAFFGQGTRLTVV.